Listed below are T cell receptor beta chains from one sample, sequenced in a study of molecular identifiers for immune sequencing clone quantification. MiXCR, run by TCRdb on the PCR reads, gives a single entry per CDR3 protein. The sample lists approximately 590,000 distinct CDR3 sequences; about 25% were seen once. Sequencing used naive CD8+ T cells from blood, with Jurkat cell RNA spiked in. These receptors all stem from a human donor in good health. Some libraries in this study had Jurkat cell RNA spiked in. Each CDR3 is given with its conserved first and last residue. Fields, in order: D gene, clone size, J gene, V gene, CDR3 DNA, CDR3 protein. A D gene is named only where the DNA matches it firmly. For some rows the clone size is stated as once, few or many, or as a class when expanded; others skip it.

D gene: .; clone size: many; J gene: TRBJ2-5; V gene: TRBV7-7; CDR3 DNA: TGTGCCAGCAGCTTTGGAGACGGGTCCCAAGAGACCCAGTACTTC; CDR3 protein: CASSFGDGSQETQYF
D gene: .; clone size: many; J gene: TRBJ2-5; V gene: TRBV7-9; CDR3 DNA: TGTGCCAGCAGCTTAGGGTACCAAGAGACCCAGTACTTC; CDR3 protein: CASSLGYQETQYF
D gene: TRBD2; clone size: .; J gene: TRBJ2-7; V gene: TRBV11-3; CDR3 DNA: TGTGCCAGCAGCTTAGGCCGGGGGGGCTCCTACGCCGCGCAGTACTTC; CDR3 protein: CASSLGRGGSYAAQYF
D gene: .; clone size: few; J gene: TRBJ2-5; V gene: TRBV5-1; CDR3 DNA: TGCGCCAGCAGCCTATGGACTAAAGAGACCCAGTACTTC; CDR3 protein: CASSLWTKETQYF
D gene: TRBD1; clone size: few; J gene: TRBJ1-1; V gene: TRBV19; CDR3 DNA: TGTGCCAGTCACCCTTGGCAGGGGGACACTGAAGCTTTCTTT; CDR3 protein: CASHPWQGDTEAFF
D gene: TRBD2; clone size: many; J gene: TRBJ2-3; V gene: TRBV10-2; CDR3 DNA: TGCGCCAGCAGCGGGGACTATTACACAGATACGCAGTATTTT; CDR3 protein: CASSGDYYTDTQYF
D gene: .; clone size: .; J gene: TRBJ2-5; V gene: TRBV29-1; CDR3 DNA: TGCAGCGTAGCGACAGGGAGGGAGACCCAGTACTTC; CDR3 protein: CSVATGRETQYF
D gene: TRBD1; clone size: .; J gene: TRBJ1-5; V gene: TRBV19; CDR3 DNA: TGTGCCAGTAGTAGGACAGGGGGCACCTATCAGCCCCAGCATTTT; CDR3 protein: CASSRTGGTYQPQHF
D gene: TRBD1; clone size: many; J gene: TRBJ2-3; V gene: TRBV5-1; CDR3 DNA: TGCGCCAGCAGCGCCAGCGACAGGGAAGCTAGAGATACGCAGTATTTT; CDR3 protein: CASSASDREARDTQYF
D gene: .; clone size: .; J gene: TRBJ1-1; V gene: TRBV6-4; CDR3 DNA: TGTGCCAGCAGGGAGGGGTTGGGCACTGAAGCTTTCTTT; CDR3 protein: CASREGLGTEAFF
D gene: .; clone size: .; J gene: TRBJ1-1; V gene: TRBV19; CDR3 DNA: TGTGCCAGTAGTAGAACACCGACTTGGAACACTGGAGCTTTCTTT; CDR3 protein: CASSRTPTWNTGAFF
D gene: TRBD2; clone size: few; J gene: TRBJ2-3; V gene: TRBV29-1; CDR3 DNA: TGCAGCGTTGAGACGCGGGAGGTAACAGATACGCAGTATTTT; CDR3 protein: CSVETREVTDTQYF
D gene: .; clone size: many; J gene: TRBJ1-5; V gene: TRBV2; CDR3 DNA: TGTGCCAGGTGGTGGTTCAATCAGCCCCAGCATTTT; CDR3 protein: CARWWFNQPQHF
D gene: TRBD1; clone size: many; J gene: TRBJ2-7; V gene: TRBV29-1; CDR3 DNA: TGCAGCGTTGAATCCACAGGGGGCTACGAGCAGTACTTC; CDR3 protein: CSVESTGGYEQYF
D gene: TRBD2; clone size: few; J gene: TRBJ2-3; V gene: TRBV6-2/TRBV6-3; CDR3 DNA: TGTGCCAGCCGACTAGCGTGGGATACGCAGTATTTT; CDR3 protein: CASRLAWDTQYF
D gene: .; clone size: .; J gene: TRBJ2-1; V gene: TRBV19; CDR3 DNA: TGTGCCAGTAGTATTGAAGGGCTGTTGCGGGCTGCCCACTACAATGAGCAGTTCTTC; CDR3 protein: CASSIEGLLRAAHYNEQFF
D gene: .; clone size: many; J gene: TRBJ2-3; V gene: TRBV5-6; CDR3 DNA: TGTGCCAGCAGCTTGGGGAATAACGAGCAGTATTTT; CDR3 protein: CASSLGNNEQYF
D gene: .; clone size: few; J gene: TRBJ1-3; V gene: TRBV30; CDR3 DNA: TGTGCCTGGAGTGTGACATATGGAAACACCATATATTTT; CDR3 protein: CAWSVTYGNTIYF
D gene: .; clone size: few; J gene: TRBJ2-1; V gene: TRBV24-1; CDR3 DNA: TGTGCCACCAGTGATGGTCCAGGGGCCCCCTACAATGAGCAGTTCTTC; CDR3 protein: CATSDGPGAPYNEQFF
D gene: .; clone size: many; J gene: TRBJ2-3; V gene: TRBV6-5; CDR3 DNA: TGTGCCAGCAGTTTCGGCGGGCACCTCACAGATACGCAGTATTTT; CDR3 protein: CASSFGGHLTDTQYF
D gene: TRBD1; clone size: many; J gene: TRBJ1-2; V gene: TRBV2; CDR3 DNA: TGTGCCAGCACTGATTGGGCAGGGGGCCCCTATGGCTACACCTTC; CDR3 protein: CASTDWAGGPYGYTF
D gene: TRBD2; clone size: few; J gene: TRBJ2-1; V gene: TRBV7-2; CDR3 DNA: TGTACCAGCAGCTTACTAGCGGTCTCCTACAATGAGCAGTTCTTC; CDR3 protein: CTSSLLAVSYNEQFF
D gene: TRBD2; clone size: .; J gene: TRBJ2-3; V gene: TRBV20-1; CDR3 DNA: TGCAGTGCCGAGCGGGAGGGGAGAAATACAGATACGCAGTATTTT; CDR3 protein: CSAEREGRNTDTQYF
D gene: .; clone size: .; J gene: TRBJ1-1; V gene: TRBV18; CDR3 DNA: TGTGCCAGCTCACCATTGACAGGAGACAATGAAGCTTTCTTT; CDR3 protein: CASSPLTGDNEAFF
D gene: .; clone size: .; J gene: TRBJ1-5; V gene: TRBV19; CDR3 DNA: TGCGCCAGTAGTATTTCGGCTGCCCTCAATCAGCCCCAGCATTTT; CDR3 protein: CASSISAALNQPQHF
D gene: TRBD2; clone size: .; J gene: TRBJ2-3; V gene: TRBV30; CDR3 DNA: TGTGCCTGGAGCTGGGCTAGCGGGGTCGGAGATACGCAGTATTTT; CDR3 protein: CAWSWASGVGDTQYF
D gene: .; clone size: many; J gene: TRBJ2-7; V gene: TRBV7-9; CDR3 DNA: TGTGCCAGCAGCTTAGGGCTGCTGGAGCAGTACTTC; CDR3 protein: CASSLGLLEQYF
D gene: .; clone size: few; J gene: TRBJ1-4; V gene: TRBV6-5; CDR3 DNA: TGTGCCAGCAGTTACTCTCCGGGGGTAGGAGAAAAACTGTTTTTT; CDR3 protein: CASSYSPGVGEKLFF
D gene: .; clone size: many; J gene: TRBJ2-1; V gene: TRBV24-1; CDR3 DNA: TGTGCCACCAGTGATTCGAACAGGGCTAGGAATGAGCAGTTCTTC; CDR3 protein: CATSDSNRARNEQFF
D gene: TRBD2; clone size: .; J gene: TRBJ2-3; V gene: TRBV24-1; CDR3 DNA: TGTGCCACCAGTGAACCGAATAGCGGGAGGGCGGGCACAGATACGCAGTATTTT; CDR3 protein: CATSEPNSGRAGTDTQYF
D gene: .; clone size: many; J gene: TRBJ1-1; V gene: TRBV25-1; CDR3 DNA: TGTGCCAGCAGTCTTCCAAACGGGCAGGGCCTCACTGAAGCTTTCTTT; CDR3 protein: CASSLPNGQGLTEAFF
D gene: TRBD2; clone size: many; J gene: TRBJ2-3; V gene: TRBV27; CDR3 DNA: TGTGCCAGCGCCTCCCTAACGGGACTAGCGGGATGGGCAGATACGCAGTATTTT; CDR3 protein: CASASLTGLAGWADTQYF
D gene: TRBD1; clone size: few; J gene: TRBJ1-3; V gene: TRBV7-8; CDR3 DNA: TGTGCCAGCAGCTTAGGCGGGGGACAGGGGTTCCTCTCTGGAAACACCATATATTTT; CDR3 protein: CASSLGGGQGFLSGNTIYF
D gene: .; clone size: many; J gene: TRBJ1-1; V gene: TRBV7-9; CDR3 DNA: TGTGCCAGCAGTCCTACTAAGGCGGGCACTGAAGCTTTCTTT; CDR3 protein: CASSPTKAGTEAFF
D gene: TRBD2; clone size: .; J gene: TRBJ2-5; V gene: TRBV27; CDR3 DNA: TGTGCCAGCAGTTCCCTCCCTACTAGCGGGGGCAGGGAGACCCAGTACTTC; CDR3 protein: CASSSLPTSGGRETQYF
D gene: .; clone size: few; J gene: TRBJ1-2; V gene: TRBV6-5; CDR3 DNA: TGTGCCAGCAGTCTGGGACGTTTACCCAACTATGGCTACACCTTC; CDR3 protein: CASSLGRLPNYGYTF
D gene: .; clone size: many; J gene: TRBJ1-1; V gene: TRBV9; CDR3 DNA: TGTGCCAGCAGCGTAGCGGGCAGAAGCCGAGAAGCTTTCTTT; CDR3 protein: CASSVAGRSREAFF
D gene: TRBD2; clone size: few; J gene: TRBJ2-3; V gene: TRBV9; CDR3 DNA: TGTGCCAGCAGCGTAGACAGCGGGATGGTGACAGATACGCAGTATTTT; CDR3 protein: CASSVDSGMVTDTQYF
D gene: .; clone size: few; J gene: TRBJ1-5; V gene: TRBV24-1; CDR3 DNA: TGTGCCACCAGTGCCAATCAGCCCCAGCATTTT; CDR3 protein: CATSANQPQHF
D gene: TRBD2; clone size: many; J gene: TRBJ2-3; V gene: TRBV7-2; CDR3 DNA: TGTGCCAGCAGCTCGGGACTAGGGGTTGAGACAGATACGCAGTATTTT; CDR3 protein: CASSSGLGVETDTQYF
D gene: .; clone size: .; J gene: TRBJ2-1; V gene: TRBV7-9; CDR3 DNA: TGTGCCAGCAGCTACGCCGGGACCGAGCAGTTCTTC; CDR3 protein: CASSYAGTEQFF
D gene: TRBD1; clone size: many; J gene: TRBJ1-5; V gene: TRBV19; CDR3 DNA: TGTGCCAGTAGTACTGGGACAGGGCTTCAGCCCCAGCATTTT; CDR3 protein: CASSTGTGLQPQHF